Reported below is one TCR beta chain. Its cognate antigen is unknown. This may be a read error, as it is one base from a much larger clone. The data were obtained in a study of glioma-infiltrating T cells. Overall study results and limits: Gliomas, especially low-grade, showed above-expected tissue-blood divergence; non-neoplastic patients showed below.

TCR alpha and beta CDR3 regions were amplified from RNA using iRepertoire nested multiplex PCR. Tissue mRNA or PBMC total RNA, roughly 100-400 ng, went into one-step reverse transcription and amplification. TCRdb re-called the multiplex PCR reads with MiXCR, one entry per CDR3 protein. The table has 100,000 to 150,000 distinct CDR3 sequences, around 25% seen once; the top ten hold 27%. Input material: glioma tissue, nonneoplastic brain tissue, or PBMCs (not recorded which). The clonotype comes from a human donor with low-grade glioma or glioblastoma, undergoing nonglioma brain surgery, or in good health (not recorded which).

The CDR3 region has the DNA TGCAGTGCTAGTCCAGTGAACACTGAAGTTTTCTTT. It encodes CSASPVNTEVFF. V usage is TRBV20-1 and J usage is TRBJ1-1; unclear D gene. The CDR3 contains 12 residues. Germline V CDR1 and CDR2: DFQATT, SNEGSKA (reference sequence).